Shown below are 20 T cell receptor beta chains from a single sample sequenced in a study of beta chain features in type 1 diabetes. Study-level findings and limits: TCRB CDR3s were moderately but significantly shorter in Type 1 diabetes patients in all four CD4+ subsets.

These TCRs are of unknown antigen specificity. Isolated RNA was reverse transcribed in full, so expressed TCRB transcripts were sequenced. The protocol was immunoSEQ multiplex PCR, while the TCRdb copy is restricted to in-frame clones and leaves out a portion. The sample includes approximately 150,000 clones, around 13% of them seen just once. The sequencing sample was made of central memory CD4+ T cells from blood. The receptors derive from a man aged 18 to 35 with type 1 diabetes.

This clone was found a few times. CDR3 in amino acids: CASSPGQGKNIQYF. The DNA of the CDR3 is TGTGCCAGCTCACCGGGACAGGGGAAAAACATTCAGTACTTC. The chain recombines TRBV18 with TRBJ2-4, with TRBD1 matching 10 bases. Germline CDR1 is KGHSH and CDR2 is LQKENI. The CDR3 loop spans 14 amino acids. Trimming cost V 3 bases and J 4 bases; bases outside gene matches: 0.

The chain joins TRBV30 to TRBJ2-3; TRBD2 might be the D (5 bases). CDR1 and CDR2 from the germline V gene are GTSNPN and SVGIG (reference sequence). This CDR3 comprises 15 residues. Trimming removed 5 bases at V and 0 bases at J, with 15 bases between. The CDR3 is CAWGGPTYSTDTQYF. The CDR3 nucleotides read TGTGCCTGGGGAGGACCCACATACAGCACAGATACGCAGTATTTT.

The V and J genes are TRBV5-1 and TRBJ2-1, with D uncertain. Germline V gene sequence: CDR1 SGHRS, CDR2 YFSETQ. V was cut by 4 bases and J by 6 bases, with 17 bases left in between. The length of the CDR3 is 15 residues. This chain's CDR3 is CASSLGAAPSNEQFF. The CDR3 DNA sequence: TGCGCCAGCAGCCTGGGCGCTGCTCCCTCCAATGAGCAGTTCTTC.

V is TRBV6-5 and J is TRBJ1-1; D possibly corresponds to TRBD1 (6 bases). The germline V gene has CDR1 MNHEY and CDR2 SVGAGI. This CDR3 contains 13 residues. The V end lost 6 bases, the J end lost 4 bases, and 12 bases lay between the germline ends. The CDR3 DNA sequence: TGTGCCAGCAGAGGAACAGGGATCACTGAAGCTTTCTTT. The encoded protein is CASRGTGITEAFF.

This clone was detected only a few times. The chain recombines TRBV30 with TRBJ2-7; 7 bases fit TRBD1. Germline CDR1 reads GTSNPN; CDR2 reads SVGIG (reference sequence). This CDR3 region has 16 residues. V dropped 1 base and J dropped 1; count of bases not matched to a gene: 10. Written as DNA, the CDR3 is TGTGCCTGGAGTGGGTCGTGGGGACAGAGATCCTACGAGCAGTACTTC. It translates to CAWSGSWGQRSYEQYF.

This clone showed up just a few times. This sequence joins TRBV30 and TRBJ2-7; D possibly corresponds to TRBD1 (6 bases). Germline V gene lookup returns CDR1 GTSNPN and CDR2 SVGIG (reference sequence). Trimming stripped 2 bases from V and 7 bases from J, with 15 bases between. The CDR3 runs to 13 residues. The CDR3 is CAWSLSGVGEQYF. The CDR3, as DNA: TGTGCCTGGAGTCTCTCAGGGGTGGGTGAGCAGTACTTC.

In this sample, this clone turned up many times. The chain couples TRBV29-1 to TRBJ1-2, with 11 positions matching TRBD1. Germline V gene sequence: CDR1 SQVTM, CDR2 ANQGSEA. The CDR3 consists of 15 residues. V shed 4 bases and J 1 base; nucleotides not matched to a gene: 5. The CDR3 bases are TGCAGCGTTGGTGGACAGGGGGCAGATAACTATGGCTACACCTTC. Translating gives CSVGGQGADNYGYTF.

There are a few counts of this clone. The J gene is TRBJ1-2, the V gene TRBV6-5, with TRBD1 matching 7 bases. The CDR3 is made up of 16 amino acids. Germline trimming cut 2 bases from V and 6 bases from J; bases unmatched to any gene: 12. In germline, CDR1 is MNHEY, CDR2 SVGAGI. CDR3 nucleotides: TGTGCCAGCAGTTACCCTTTAGGGGCAGGGGGGAATGGCTACACCTTC. Translating gives CASSYPLGAGGNGYTF.

This clone has more than one count but fewer than ten. The DNA of the CDR3 is TGTGCCAGCAGCTTAGATGTGATCTACAATGAGCAGTTCTTC. As protein: CASSLDVIYNEQFF. V gene TRBV11-2 combines with J gene TRBJ2-1; the D is unclear. V was pared by 0 bases and J by 3 bases, with 6 bases between. From germline, CDR1 is SGHAT and CDR2 FQNNGV. There are 14 residues in the CDR3.

The genes are TRBV5-1 and TRBJ1-1; 8 bases map to TRBD1. Looked up from germline, CDR1 is SGHRS and CDR2 is YFSETQ. Unmatched junction bases numbered 2, after V lost 0 bases and J lost 1 base. This CDR3 spans 15 amino acids. CDR3 coding DNA: TGCGCCAGCAGCTTGGGGACAGGGAAGAACACTGAAGCTTTCTTT. This codes for CASSLGTGKNTEAFF.

This clone was observed a handful of times. The rearrangement uses TRBV5-1 and TRBJ2-4; a possible D gene is TRBD2 (6 bases). This CDR3 has 15 residues. Looked up from germline, CDR1 is SGHRS and CDR2 is YFSETQ. Trimming took 5 bases from V and 6 from J, leaving 18 bases between them. CDR3 protein: CASRSGTSAGNIQYF. The CDR3 bases are TGCGCCAGCAGATCCGGGACTTCGGCGGGAAACATTCAGTACTTC.

This rearrangement joins TRBV7-6 to TRBJ2-3; D remains ambiguous. Deletions cut 3 bases from V and 2 bases from J, with 6 bases between. The germline gives CDR1 SGHVS, CDR2 FNYEAQ. The CDR3 consists of 13 residues. The CDR3 nucleotides are TGTGCCAGCAGCTTTTCCAACACAGATACGCAGTATTTT. Its translation is CASSFSNTDTQYF.

The chain carries TRBV7-9 and TRBJ2-5; no reliable D call. V was cut by 8 bases and J by 3 bases, with 25 bases left in between. Per germline, CDR1 SEHNR and CDR2 FQNEAQ (reference sequence). This CDR3 is 17 amino acids long. The CDR3 bases are TGTGCCAGCGGCCACCCCCGCGCGAGGCCTAATGAAGAGACCCAGTACTTC. Encoded protein: CASGHPRARPNEETQYF.

J is TRBJ2-3 and V is TRBV10-3; D may correspond to TRBD1 or TRBD2 (5 bases each). The germline gives CDR1 ENHRY, CDR2 SYGVKD. The CDR3 has 22 amino acids. The V gene lost 8 bases and the J gene lost 2 bases, with 38 bases spanning the gap. The CDR3 reads CAIPRVGDTQIRSSRDTDTQYF. In DNA, the CDR3 is TGTGCCATCCCCCGGGTGGGGGATACACAGATACGCAGTTCTCGGGACACAGATACGCAGTATTTT.

The chain employs TRBV7-9 and TRBJ2-7, with D perhaps being TRBD1 or TRBD2 (5 bases each). The CDR3 consists of 17 residues. V gave up 2 bases and J gave up 6 bases, with 23 bases separating them. Germline V gene data show CDR1 as SEHNR and CDR2 as FQNEAQ (reference sequence). CDR3 amino acids: CASSLFTGPSTAGEQYF. CDR3 sequence (DNA): TGTGCCAGCAGCTTATTCACGGGACCGTCGACGGCGGGCGAGCAGTACTTC.

This chain uses TRBV2 with TRBJ1-2, with TRBD1 matching 7 bases. Trimming removed 6 bases from V and 7 bases from J; junction bases left unmatched: 8. This CDR3 comprises 13 residues. The germline gives CDR1 SNHLY, CDR2 FYNNEI. CDR3 DNA: TGTGCCAGCAGGGTAACAGGGGACTCTGGCTACACCTTC. Translation gives CASRVTGDSGYTF.

This clone was seen a few times. The V call is TRBV5-4, the J call TRBJ1-4; D may be TRBD1 (6 bases). The CDR3 totals 15 residues. V gave up 1 base and J gave up 5 bases, with 12 bases separating them. Germline CDR1 reads SGHNT; CDR2 reads YYREEE (reference sequence). The CDR3 DNA reads TGTGCCAGCAGCTTGAAGGACAGCCGAAATGAAAAACTGTTTTTT. It is translated as CASSLKDSRNEKLFF.

V usage is TRBV9 and J usage is TRBJ1-1; D is unresolved. V was pared by 3 bases and J by 4 bases, with 7 bases between. CDR1 is SGDLS, CDR2 YYNGEE, per germline. The CDR3 is made up of 12 amino acids. CDR3: CASSASTTEAFF. The CDR3 bases are TGTGCCAGCAGCGCTTCTACCACTGAAGCTTTCTTT.

In DNA, the CDR3 is TGTGCCAGCAGCCAAGGAAAGGGGGCCGTTCAAGAGACCCAGTACTTC. Translated, it gives CASSQGKGAVQETQYF. The V and J genes are TRBV4-2 and TRBJ2-5; 7 bases are shared with TRBD1. This CDR3 comprises 16 residues. V lost 1 base, J lost 2 bases, and 7 bases stayed unmatched. The V gene's germline CDR1 is LGHNA and CDR2 YNFKEQ.

This clone was found a few times. The J gene is TRBJ2-7, the V gene TRBV10-3; 8 bases fit TRBD1. V lost 3 bases to trimming and J lost 3 bases; unmatched junction nucleotides: 4. CDR1 ENHRY and CDR2 SYGVKD come from the germline V gene. The CDR3 sequence is 14 residues long. This CDR3 reads CAISDIGQGYEQYF. CDR3 DNA sequence: TGTGCCATCAGTGATATTGGACAGGGCTACGAGCAGTACTTC.